One sample yielded the 27 T cell receptor beta chains listed below, sequenced in a study of spatial heterogeneity in lung cancer. Time point described: sample taken at primary tumor resection. TCRdb recomputed calls from the 5' RACE reads with MiXCR, one row per CDR3 protein. Counted here are several thousand distinct CDR3 sequences, 15% to 18% occurring once; the ten biggest clones make up about 15%. Specimen: normal lung tissue next to the tumor, collected at surgery. The receptors here all came from a male donor with early-stage non-small cell lung cancer.

This clonotype has at least ten counts. The chain has TRBV10-1 and TRBJ2-7, with D hard to call. V was cut by 4 bases and J by 3 bases, with 4 bases left in between. CDR1 is WNHNN, CDR2 SYGVQD, per germline (reference sequence). The CDR3 has 11 amino acids. The CDR3 sequence: CASSVGYEQYF. In DNA form, the CDR3 reads TGCGCCAGCAGTGTCGGCTACGAGCAGTACTTC.

By share, this clonotype ranks as medium-sized. The rearrangement joins TRBV2 to TRBJ2-3, with 11 bases matching TRBD1. J was trimmed by 5 bases and V by 6 bases; bases with no gene match: 7. Germline assignment: CDR1 SNHLY and CDR2 FYNNEI. The CDR3 is 15 amino acids. The CDR3 region is CASRARDRGVDTQYF. The CDR3 DNA follows: TGTGCCAGCAGGGCGAGGGACAGGGGGGTAGATACGCAGTATTTT.

This clonotype came up many times. This chain joins TRBV19 and TRBJ2-2; no firm D call. Germline V gives CDR1 LNHDA, CDR2 SQIVND (reference sequence). The germline V and J ends were trimmed by 1 base and 2 bases, with 8 bases remaining between them. The CDR3 length is 15 residues. CDR3 DNA sequence: TGTGCCAGTAGTATAGCACCAGCCAACACCGGGGAGCTGTTTTTT. Residues: CASSIAPANTGELFF. Full variable domain (missing parts from reference TRBV19 and TRBJ2-2): DGGITQSPKYLFRKEGQNVTLSCEQNLNHDAMYWYRQDPGQGLRLIYYSQIVNDFQKGDIAEGYSVSREKKESFPLTVTSAQKNPTAFYLCASSIAPANTGELFFGEGSRLTVL.

Ten or more counts support this clonotype. CDR3 region: CASSPGGENQPQHF. DNA of the CDR3: TGCGCCAGCAGCCCCGGGGGTGAGAATCAGCCCCAGCATTTT. The genes are TRBV5-1 and TRBJ1-5; tentative D call: TRBD1 (5 bases). This CDR3 comprises 14 residues. V gave up 4 bases and J gave up 4 bases, with 12 bases separating them. Germline V gene data show CDR1 as SGHRS and CDR2 as YFSETQ.

In its sample, this clonotype is large. The V gene is TRBV7-3, the J gene TRBJ2-1; D gene ambiguous. In germline, CDR1 is SGHTA, CDR2 FQGTGA. The CDR3 runs 15 residues. The V and J ends lost 5 bases and 0 bases respectively, with 11 bases between them. CDR3: CASSPAPSSYNEQFF. CDR3 DNA: TGTGCCAGCAGCCCTGCCCCTAGCTCCTACAATGAGCAGTTCTTC.

This clonotype was detected ten times or more. V and J are TRBV5-8 and TRBJ2-1, with D perhaps given as TRBD1 or TRBD2 (5 bases each). V was trimmed by 5 bases and J by 7 bases, leaving 19 bases between them. CDR3 size: 15 residues. Germline V CDR1 and CDR2: SGHTS, YDEGEE. CDR3 nucleotide sequence: TGTGCCAGCAGGGGACCGACTGGCCGGGCAAATGAGCAGTTCTTC. It translates to CASRGPTGRANEQFF.

Within the sample, this clonotype is medium-sized. The V call is TRBV12-3 or TRBV12-4, the J call TRBJ2-1; 7 nucleotides agree with TRBD2. With V trimmed by 7 bases and J by 7 bases, 13 bases remained unmatched. This CDR3 is built from 15 residues. The chain's CDR3 is CASTGREGLWNEQFF. CDR3 in DNA: TGTGCCAGCACGGGGAGGGAGGGCCTTTGGAATGAGCAGTTCTTC.

In regard to this clonotype: A much larger clone differs by one base, so this may be a read error. The chain combines TRBV7-8 with TRBJ2-7, with D uncertain. V lost 6 bases and J lost 4, with 10 bases in between. The CDR3 has 12 amino acids. Germline CDR1 is SGHVS and CDR2 is FQNEAQ. CDR3 loop: CASRLDGYEQYF. The CDR3 DNA is TGTGCCAGCAGGTTGGACGGATACGAGCAGTACTTC.

This clonotype was seen only a few times. The V and J genes are TRBV7-9 and TRBJ2-1; D remains ambiguous. The germline CDR1 and CDR2 sequences are SEHNR and FQNEAQ (reference sequence). Trimming took 0 bases from V and 2 from J, leaving 17 bases between them. This CDR3 has 18 residues. The CDR3 coding sequence is TGTGCCAGCAGCTTAGCAGTTCGGCAGACACGAGCCTACAATGAGCAGTTCTTC. Translation gives CASSLAVRQTRAYNEQFF.

This clonotype was observed at least ten times. V is TRBV7-9 and J is TRBJ1-6, with 9 bases fitting TRBD1. J gave up 13 bases and V 5 bases, and 6 bases lay outside the gene matches. Germline loops: CDR1 SEHNR, CDR2 FQNEAQ (reference sequence). The CDR3 extends over 13 amino acids. Here the CDR3 reads CASSPGQGIPLHF. The CDR3 bases are TGTGCCAGCAGCCCGGGACAGGGAATCCCCCTCCACTTT.

This chain connects TRBV11-2 to TRBJ2-1; D is tentatively TRBD1 or TRBD2 (5 bases each). Trimming stripped 5 bases from V and 6 bases from J, with 17 bases between. Looked up from germline, CDR1 is SGHAT and CDR2 is FQNNGV. CDR3 length: 15 amino acids. In DNA, the CDR3 is TGTGCCAGCAGCCCTCGGGGCCCTAAGCCCAATGAGCAGTTCTTC. It encodes CASSPRGPKPNEQFF.

This clonotype showed up just a few times. The CDR3 region has the DNA TGTGCCAGCAGCCCGCTAGCGGGGGCACAAGAGACCCAGTACTTC. Its protein is CASSPLAGAQETQYF. This chain connects TRBV4-2 to TRBJ2-5, with 10 bases aligning to TRBD2. Germline V gene lookup returns CDR1 LGHNA and CDR2 YNFKEQ. This CDR3 comprises 15 residues. V was pared by 4 bases and J by 2 bases, with 4 bases of the junction left unmatched.

This clonotype was counted a few times. This chain's CDR3 is CASSLGDREFPNEKLFF. CDR3 coding DNA: TGCGCCAGCAGCTTGGGGGACAGGGAGTTCCCTAATGAAAAACTGTTTTTT. This chain links TRBV5-1 with TRBJ1-4; 9 bases line up with TRBD1. The germline V gene has CDR1 SGHRS and CDR2 YFSETQ. Trimming cost V 0 bases and J 3 bases; bases outside gene matches: 6. The CDR3 covers 17 residues.

This clonotype was counted at least ten times. The V and J genes are TRBV11-2 and TRBJ2-7; the D call may be TRBD1 or TRBD2 (5 bases each). This CDR3 contains 11 residues. Germline lookup yields CDR1 SGHAT and CDR2 FQNNGV. Between the trimmed V and J ends, which lost 5 bases and 9 bases, there was a span of 11 bases. The CDR3 bases are TGTGCCAGCAGCGAGGGGCCAGGGCAGTACTTC. It yields the protein CASSEGPGQYF.

This clonotype appeared a few times. This chain joins TRBV19 and TRBJ1-5; D possibly corresponds to TRBD1 (5 bases). Looked up from germline, CDR1 is LNHDA and CDR2 is SQIVND (reference sequence). The CDR3 runs to 16 residues. Trimming stripped 3 bases from V and 1 base from J, with 13 bases between. This CDR3 is CASSMRQGGSNQPQHF. CDR3 bases: TGTGCCAGTAGTATGAGGCAGGGTGGGAGCAATCAGCCCCAGCATTTT.

The chain combines TRBV2 with TRBJ1-2; D is possibly TRBD1 (5 bases). Germline V lookup: CDR1 SNHLY, CDR2 FYNNEI. V was cut by 10 bases and J by 4 bases, with 13 bases left in between. CDR3 size: 12 residues. The CDR3 DNA is TGTGCCACCTCGGACACCCTCTATGGCTACACCTTC. As protein: CATSDTLYGYTF.

This clonotype has at least ten counts. This chain links TRBV20-1 with TRBJ2-5; 10 bases fit TRBD2. CDR1 is DFQATT and CDR2 is SNEGSKA in the germline V gene (reference sequence). The CDR3 runs to 17 residues. V shed 0 bases and J 0 bases; nucleotides not matched to a gene: 7. The CDR3 reads CSARDFTSGNYQETQYF. For the CDR3, the DNA is TGCAGTGCTAGAGATTTTACTAGCGGGAATTACCAAGAGACCCAGTACTTC.

The chain links TRBV5-6 to TRBJ1-4, with a weak D call TRBD1 (5 bases). V lost 4 bases and J 0 bases, leaving 13 bases between the germline ends. Germline-derived CDR1 and CDR2 are SGHDT and YYEEEE. This CDR3 contains 16 residues. CDR3 nucleotide sequence: TGTGCCAGCAGCCTATTCGGGGCGGCAACTAATGAAAAACTGTTTTTT. Translation gives CASSLFGAATNEKLFF.

V gene TRBV30 combines with J gene TRBJ2-3; 8 bases are a match to TRBD1. Germline V gene data show CDR1 as GTSNPN and CDR2 as SVGIG (reference sequence). Trimming cost V 4 bases and J 5 bases; bases outside gene matches: 8. The CDR3 sequence is 14 residues long. The CDR3 DNA follows: TGTGCCTGGAAGAGGGCAGGGGGCATAGATACGCAGTATTTT. This sequence encodes CAWKRAGGIDTQYF.

This clonotype was detected only a few times. This chain connects TRBV7-9 to TRBJ2-3; D call uncertain. CDR1 SEHNR and CDR2 FQNEAQ come from the germline V gene (reference sequence). The CDR3 totals 12 residues. The V end lost 8 bases, the J end lost 0 bases, and 6 bases lay between the germline ends. The CDR3 loop reads CASGRSTDTQYF. The CDR3 DNA follows: TGTGCCAGCGGTAGGAGCACAGATACGCAGTATTTT.

By frequency in the sample, this clonotype is medium-sized. This rearrangement joins TRBV7-3 to TRBJ2-1; D is unclear. Germline V CDR1 and CDR2: SGHTA, FQGTGA. With 2 bases removed from V and 1 base from J, the gap between germline ends came to 6 bases. The length of the CDR3 is 14 residues. CDR3 residues: CASSLPGSYNEQFF. The CDR3 nucleotides are TGTGCCAGCAGCTTACCAGGTTCCTACAATGAGCAGTTCTTC. The full variable domain, completed using reference TRBV7-3 and TRBJ2-1, is GAGVSQTPSNKVTEKGKYVELRCDPISGHTALYWYRQSLGQGPEFLIYFQGTGAADDSGLPNDRFFAVRPEGSVSTLKIQRTERGDSAVYLCASSLPGSYNEQFFGPGTRLTVL.

This clonotype was recorded many times. The genes are TRBV7-9 and TRBJ2-5; D is possibly TRBD1 or TRBD2 (5 bases each). This CDR3 comprises 11 residues. V was shortened by 5 bases and J by 14 bases, with 15 bases between the two germline ends. In germline, CDR1 is SEHNR, CDR2 FQNEAQ (reference sequence). CDR3 loop: CASSPSGTPYF. The DNA for the CDR3 is TGTGCCAGCAGCCCTAGTGGGACCCCATACTTC.

This clonotype was recorded at least ten times. The chain has TRBV5-8 and TRBJ2-1; 10 nucleotides line up with TRBD2. Germline V gene sequence: CDR1 SGHTS, CDR2 YDEGEE. With V trimmed by 4 bases and J by 2 bases, 3 bases remained unmatched. The CDR3 runs 15 residues. Here the CDR3 reads CASSLGTSAYNEQFF. The DNA for the CDR3 is TGTGCCAGCAGCCTCGGGACTAGCGCCTACAATGAGCAGTTCTTC.

This clonotype was recorded a few times. The chain is built from TRBV5-1 and TRBJ2-5, with a tentative D call TRBD2 (6 bases). Germline loops: CDR1 SGHRS, CDR2 YFSETQ. The CDR3 covers 15 residues. V was pared by 0 bases and J by 2 bases, with 11 bases between. CDR3 nucleotide sequence: TGCGCCAGCAGCTTGGAGGCAGGGAGGCAAGAGACCCAGTACTTC. Amino acids: CASSLEAGRQETQYF.

Ten or more counts support this clonotype. A junction boundary mismatches the germline segment, possibly from a read error. The rearrangement joins TRBV2 to TRBJ2-5; 11 nucleotides line up with TRBD2. CDR3 length: 16 amino acids. CDR1 is SNHLY and CDR2 is FYNNEI in the germline V gene. The CDR3 coding sequence is TGTGTCAGCAGTGGGCCGCTAGCGGGGGGAGGAGAGACCCAGTACTTC. Its translation: CVSSGPLAGGGETQYF.

The chain recombines TRBV28 with TRBJ1-5; 8 nucleotides match TRBD1. From germline, CDR1 is MDHEN and CDR2 SYDVKM. The CDR3 loop spans 15 amino acids. The ends lost 7 bases at V and 3 bases at J; junction bases unmatched: 8. CDR3 DNA: TGTGCCAGCACCTCCTCGACAGGGGACAATCAGCCCCAGCATTTT. Amino acids: CASTSSTGDNQPQHF.

This clonotype appeared a few times. This chain links TRBV20-1 with TRBJ1-1; D not resolved. CDR1 DFQATT and CDR2 SNEGSKA come from the germline V gene (reference sequence). Trimming took off 3 bases at V and 1 base at J, with 9 bases between the two ends. The CDR3 has 13 residues. The CDR3 region is CSASEGWNTEAFF. The CDR3 DNA reads TGCAGTGCTAGTGAGGGCTGGAACACTGAAGCTTTCTTT.